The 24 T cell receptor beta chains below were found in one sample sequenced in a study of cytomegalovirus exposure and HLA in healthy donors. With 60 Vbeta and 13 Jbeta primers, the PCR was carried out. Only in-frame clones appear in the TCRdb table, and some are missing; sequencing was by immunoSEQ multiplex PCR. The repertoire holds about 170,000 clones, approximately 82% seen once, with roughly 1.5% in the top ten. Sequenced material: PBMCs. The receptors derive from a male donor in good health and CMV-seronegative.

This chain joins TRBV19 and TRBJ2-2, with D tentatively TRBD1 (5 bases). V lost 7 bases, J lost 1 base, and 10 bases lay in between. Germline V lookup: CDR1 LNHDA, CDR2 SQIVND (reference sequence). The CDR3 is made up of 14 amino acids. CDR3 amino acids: CASISGRNTGELFF. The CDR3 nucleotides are TGTGCCAGTATATCAGGGCGGAACACCGGGGAGCTGTTTTTT.

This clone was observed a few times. CDR3 residues: CASSPGTVANYGYTF. The CDR3 DNA reads as TGTGCCAGCAGTCCAGGGACAGTGGCTAACTATGGCTACACCTTC. The chain is built from TRBV28 and TRBJ1-2; 7 nucleotides match TRBD1. CDR1 is MDHEN, CDR2 SYDVKM, per germline. The V gene end was trimmed by 5 bases and the J gene end by 0 bases; junction bases not matched to a gene: 6. The CDR3 is made up of 15 amino acids.

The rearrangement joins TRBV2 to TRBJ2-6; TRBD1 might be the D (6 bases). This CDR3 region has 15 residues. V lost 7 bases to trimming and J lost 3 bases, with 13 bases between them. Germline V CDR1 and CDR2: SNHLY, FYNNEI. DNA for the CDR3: TGTGCCAGCACCTATCCAGGGGTTGGGGCCAACGTCCTGACTTTC. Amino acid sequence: CASTYPGVGANVLTF. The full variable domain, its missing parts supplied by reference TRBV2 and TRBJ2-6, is EPEVTQTPSHQVTQMGQEVILRCVPISNHLYFYWYRQILGQKVEFLVSFYNNEISEKSEIFDDQFSVERPDGSNFTLKIRSTKLEDSAMYFCASTYPGVGANVLTFGAGSRLTVL.

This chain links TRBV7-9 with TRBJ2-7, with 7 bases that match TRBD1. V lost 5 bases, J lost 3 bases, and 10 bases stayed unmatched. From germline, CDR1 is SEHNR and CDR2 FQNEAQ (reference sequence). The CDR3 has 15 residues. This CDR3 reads CASSNTGQPSYEQYF. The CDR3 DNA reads TGTGCCAGCAGCAACACGGGACAGCCTAGCTACGAGCAGTACTTC.

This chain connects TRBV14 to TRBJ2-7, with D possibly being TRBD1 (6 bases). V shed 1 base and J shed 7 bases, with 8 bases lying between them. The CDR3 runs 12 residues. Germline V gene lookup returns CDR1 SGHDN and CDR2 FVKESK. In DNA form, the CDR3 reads TGTGCCAGCAGCCAAGCCGGGACAGAGCAGTACTTC. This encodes CASSQAGTEQYF.

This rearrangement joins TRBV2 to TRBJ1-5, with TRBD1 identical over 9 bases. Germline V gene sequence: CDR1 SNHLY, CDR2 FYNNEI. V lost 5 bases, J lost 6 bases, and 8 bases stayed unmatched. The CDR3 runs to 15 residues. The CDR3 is CASSPDRGVGQPQHF. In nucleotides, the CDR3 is TGTGCCAGCAGTCCAGACAGGGGGGTCGGTCAGCCCCAGCATTTT.

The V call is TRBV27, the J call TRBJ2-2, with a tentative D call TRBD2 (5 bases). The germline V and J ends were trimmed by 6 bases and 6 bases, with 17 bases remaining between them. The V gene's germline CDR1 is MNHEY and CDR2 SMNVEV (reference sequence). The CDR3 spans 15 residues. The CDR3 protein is CASRDRGPAAGELFF. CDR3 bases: TGTGCCAGCAGGGATCGGGGTCCTGCGGCCGGGGAGCTGTTTTTT.

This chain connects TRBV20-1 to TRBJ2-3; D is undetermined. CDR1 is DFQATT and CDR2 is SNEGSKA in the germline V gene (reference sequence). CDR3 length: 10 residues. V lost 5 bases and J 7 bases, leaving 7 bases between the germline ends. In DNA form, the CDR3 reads TGCAGTGCTTCAGAAAATACGCAGTATTTT. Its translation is CSASENTQYF.

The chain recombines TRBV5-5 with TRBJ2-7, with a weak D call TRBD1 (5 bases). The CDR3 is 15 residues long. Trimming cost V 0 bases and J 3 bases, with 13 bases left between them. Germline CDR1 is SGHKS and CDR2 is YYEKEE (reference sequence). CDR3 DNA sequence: TGTGCCAGCAGCTTGGCACGCGACAGAGACTACGAGCAGTACTTC. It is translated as CASSLARDRDYEQYF.

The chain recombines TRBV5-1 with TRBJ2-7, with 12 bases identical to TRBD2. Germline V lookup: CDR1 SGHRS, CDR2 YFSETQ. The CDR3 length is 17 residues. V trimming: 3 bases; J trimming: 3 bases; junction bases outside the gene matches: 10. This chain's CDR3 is CASSSPRTSGTLYEQYF. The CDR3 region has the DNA TGCGCCAGCAGCTCCCCAAGGACTAGCGGGACGCTCTACGAGCAGTACTTC.

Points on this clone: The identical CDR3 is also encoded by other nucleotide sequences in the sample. The CDR3, as DNA: TGTGCCACCAGCAGGGATCCATGGGGACAGAGTATTTCTAACTATGGCTACACCTTC. Encoded protein: CATSRDPWGQSISNYGYTF. This chain connects TRBV15 to TRBJ1-2; TRBD1 matches at 7 bases. V lost 3 bases to trimming and J lost 0 bases; unmatched junction nucleotides: 16. Germline lookup yields CDR1 LNHNV and CDR2 YYDKDF (reference sequence). The CDR3 has 19 residues.

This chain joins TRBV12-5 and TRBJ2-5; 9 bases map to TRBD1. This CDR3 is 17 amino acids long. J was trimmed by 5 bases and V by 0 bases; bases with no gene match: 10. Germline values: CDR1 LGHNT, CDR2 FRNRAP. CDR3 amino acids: CASGLVLGTGSVETQYF. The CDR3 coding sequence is TGTGCTAGTGGTTTGGTACTGGGGACAGGGAGTGTGGAGACCCAGTACTTC. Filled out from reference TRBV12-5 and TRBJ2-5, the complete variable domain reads DARVTQTPRHKVTEMGQEVTMRCQPILGHNTVFWYRQTMMQGLELLAYFRNRAPLDDSGMPKDRFSAEMPDATLATLKIQPSEPRDSAVYFCASGLVLGTGSVETQYFGPGTRLLVL.

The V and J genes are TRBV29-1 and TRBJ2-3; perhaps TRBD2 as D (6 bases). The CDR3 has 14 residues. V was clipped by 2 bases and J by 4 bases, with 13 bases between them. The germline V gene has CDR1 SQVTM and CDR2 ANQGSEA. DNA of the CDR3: TGCAGCGTTGAACTCGCCCGGGGGTCAGATACGCAGTATTTT. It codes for CSVELARGSDTQYF.

The CDR3 here is CASSYRAEGYGYTF. DNA for the CDR3: TGTGCCAGCAGCTACAGGGCCGAGGGCTATGGCTACACCTTC. This rearrangement joins TRBV7-9 to TRBJ1-2, with a weak D call TRBD1 (6 bases). V was shortened by 4 bases and J by 4 bases, with 13 bases between the two germline ends. The CDR3 runs 14 residues. Germline lookup yields CDR1 SEHNR and CDR2 FQNEAQ (reference sequence). The full variable domain, with the rest looked up from reference TRBV7-9 and TRBJ1-2, is DTGVSQNPRHKITKRGQNVTFRCDPISEHNRLYWYRQTLGQGPEFLTYFQNEAQLEKSRLLSDRFSAERPKGSFSTLEIQRTEQGDSAMYLCASSYRAEGYGYTFGSGTRLTVV.

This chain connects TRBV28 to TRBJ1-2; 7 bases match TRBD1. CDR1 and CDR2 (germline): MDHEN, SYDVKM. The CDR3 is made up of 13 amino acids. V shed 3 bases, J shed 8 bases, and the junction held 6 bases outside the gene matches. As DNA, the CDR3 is TGTGCCAGCAGTTTTACAGGGGCCTACGGCTACACCTTC. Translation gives CASSFTGAYGYTF.

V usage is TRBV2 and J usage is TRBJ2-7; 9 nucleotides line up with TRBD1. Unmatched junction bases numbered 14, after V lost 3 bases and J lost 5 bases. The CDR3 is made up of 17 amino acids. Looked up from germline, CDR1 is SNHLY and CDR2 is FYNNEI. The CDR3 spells CASSESLFGTGSHEQYF. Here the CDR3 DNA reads TGTGCCAGCAGTGAGTCCTTATTTGGGACAGGGTCTCACGAGCAGTACTTC.

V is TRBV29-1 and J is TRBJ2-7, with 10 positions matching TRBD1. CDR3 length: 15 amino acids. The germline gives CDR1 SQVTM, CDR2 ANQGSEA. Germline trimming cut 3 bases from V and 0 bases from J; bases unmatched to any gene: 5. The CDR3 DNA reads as TGCAGCGTTGAGGAGGGACAGGGGTACTCCTACGAGCAGTACTTC. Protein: CSVEEGQGYSYEQYF.

CDR3 DNA sequence: TGTGCCAGCAGTTTATCAGGGATTTCCTACGAGCAGTACTTC. As protein: CASSLSGISYEQYF. V and J are TRBV28 and TRBJ2-7; perhaps TRBD1 as D (5 bases). CDR3 length: 14 amino acids. Germline assignment: CDR1 MDHEN and CDR2 SYDVKM. V was trimmed by 1 base and J by 1 base, leaving 8 bases between them.

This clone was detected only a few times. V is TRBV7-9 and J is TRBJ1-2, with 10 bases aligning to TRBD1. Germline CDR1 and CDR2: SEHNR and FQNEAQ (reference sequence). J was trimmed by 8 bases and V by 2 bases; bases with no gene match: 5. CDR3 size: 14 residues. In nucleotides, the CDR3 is TGTGCCAGCAGCTTACTGGGACAGGGGACCGGCTACACCTTC. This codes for CASSLLGQGTGYTF.

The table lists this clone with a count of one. The CDR3 region is CASSLAWAVMNTEAFF. The CDR3 nucleotides are TGTGCCAGCAGCTTGGCGTGGGCAGTCATGAACACTGAAGCTTTCTTT. This chain uses TRBV5-5 with TRBJ1-1; no reliable D call. Germline lookup yields CDR1 SGHKS and CDR2 YYEKEE (reference sequence). The CDR3 loop spans 16 amino acids. V was trimmed by 0 bases and J by 0 bases, leaving 12 bases between them.

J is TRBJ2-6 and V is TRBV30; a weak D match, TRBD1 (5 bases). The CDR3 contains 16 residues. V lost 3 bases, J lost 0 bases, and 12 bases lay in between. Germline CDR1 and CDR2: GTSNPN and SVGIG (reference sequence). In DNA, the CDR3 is TGTGCCTGGAGACAGGATTCCCACTCTGGGGCCAACGTCCTGACTTTC. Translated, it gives CAWRQDSHSGANVLTF.

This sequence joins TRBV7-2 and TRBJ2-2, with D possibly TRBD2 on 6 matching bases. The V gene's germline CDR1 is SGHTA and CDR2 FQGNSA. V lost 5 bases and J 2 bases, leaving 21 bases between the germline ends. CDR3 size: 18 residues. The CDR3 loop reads CASSLLDGTFSNTGELFF. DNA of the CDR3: TGTGCCAGCAGCCTGCTGGATGGGACTTTTTCCAACACCGGGGAGCTGTTTTTT. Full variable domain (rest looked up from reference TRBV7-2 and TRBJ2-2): GAGVSQSPSNKVTEKGKDVELRCDPISGHTALYWYRQSLGQGLEFLIYFQGNSAPDKSGLPSDRFSAERTGGSVSTLTIQRTQQEDSAVYLCASSLLDGTFSNTGELFFGEGSRLTVL.

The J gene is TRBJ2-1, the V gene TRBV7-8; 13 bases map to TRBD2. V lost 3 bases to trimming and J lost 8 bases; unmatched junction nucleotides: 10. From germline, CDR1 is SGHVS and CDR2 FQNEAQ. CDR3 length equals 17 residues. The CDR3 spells CASSFPRLAGGIDEQFF. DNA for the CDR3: TGTGCCAGCAGCTTCCCAAGACTAGCGGGGGGAATTGATGAGCAGTTCTTC.

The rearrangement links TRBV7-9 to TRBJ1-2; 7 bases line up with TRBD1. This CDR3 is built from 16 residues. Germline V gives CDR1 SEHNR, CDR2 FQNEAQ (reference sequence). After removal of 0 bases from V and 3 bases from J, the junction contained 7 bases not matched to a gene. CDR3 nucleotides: TGTGCCAGCAGCTTAGCGCTAGGGGGCAGTGACTATGGCTACACCTTC. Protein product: CASSLALGGSDYGYTF.